Included here is one T cell receptor beta chain sequence, with context. Its antigen remains unknown. This entry comes from a study of CD8 T cells in ankylosing spondylitis. Whole-study results and caveats: A subset of motif variants has previously been described in the synovial fluid and blood of reactive arthritis. The authors reported significant enrichment of disease-linked clones in matched ankylosing spondylitis synovial fluid. The study identified a TCR beta motif of under ten highly homologous variants that appeared characteristic of ankylosing spondylitis blood.

There are 16 residues in the CDR3. Germline values: CDR1 SGDLS, CDR2 YYNGEE. The V and J ends lost 0 bases and 5 bases, in that order; junction bases with no gene match: 9. TCRdb called the 5' RACE reads again in MiXCR, with one record for every CDR3 protein. The table lists fewer than 650,000 distinct CDR3 sequences, roughly 12% of them singletons. The source of this sequence is a male donor with ankylosing spondylitis. The V gene is TRBV9, the J gene TRBJ1-1; 8 bases match TRBD1. The source material was blood, either unsorted or a sorted T cell fraction (not recorded which). CDR3 sequence: CASSVEGGRGRTEAFF. Written as DNA, the CDR3 is TGTGCCAGCAGCGTAGAGGGAGGCAGGGGGCGAACTGAAGCTTTCTTT.